This T cell receptor (beta chain) was retrieved from a study of cytomegalovirus exposure and HLA in healthy donors. Study-level information: Researchers found that approximately 80% of under 450 genotyped donors fell within the Caucasian-associated ancestry cluster. Broader study findings: The Asian-associated ancestry cluster reportedly had fewer N-insertions than the 666-donor mean in a later analysis. It was shown in a later analysis that HLA-associated TCR beta chains were more clonally expanded than other, equally common chains.

The length of the CDR3 is 15 residues. V shed 3 bases and J 1 base; nucleotides not matched to a gene: 3. Germline CDR1 and CDR2: MNHNS and SASEGT. Primers for the PCR totalled 60 Vbeta and 13 Jbeta. Clones were read by immunoSEQ multiplex PCR, and TCRdb kept only the in-frame ones, dropping some. The sample contains under 200,000 clones, around 78% of which appear only once. Points on this clone: Its antigen is not known.

The chain is built from TRBV6-1 and TRBJ1-1, with TRBD1 identical over 9 bases. This sequence originates from a woman in her fifties or sixties in good health and CMV-seropositive. Sequencing used PBMCs. The CDR3 bases are TGTGCCAGCAGTGACCAACAGGGGGCGAACACTGAAGCTTTCTTT. Translation gives CASSDQQGANTEAFF.